This T cell receptor beta chain was documented in a study of blood T cells in healthy people across ages. The people who gave samples were healthy Caucasians from Russia, aged roughly 6 to 90. V was shortened by 3 bases and J by 3 bases, with 17 bases between the two germline ends. The CDR3 contains 16 residues. CDR1 and CDR2 from the germline V gene are MGHDK and SYGVNS. Then a second PCR, running about 6 to 12 cycles, was carried out with a sample-barcoded 5' primer and a J-beta primer mix. A template-switch adaptor containing 12 random nucleotides labeled each cDNA molecule. MiXCR was run by TCRdb on the 5' RACE reads, yielding one entry per CDR3 protein. The repertoire holds around 780,000 distinct CDR3 sequences, with 25% to 30% as singletons. This clonotype was counted a few times. These data are also associated with another study on T cells of mothers and their children.

Sequencing used blood. This clonotype originated in a boy between 5 and 17 years old in good health. The V and J genes are TRBV25-1 and TRBJ2-5; D unclear. The CDR3 DNA follows: TGTGCCAGCAGTGACCCTAGAGGTTCTACAAAAGAGACCCAGTACTTC. Encoded protein: CASSDPRGSTKETQYF.